The 10 T cell receptor beta chains presented below share a single source sample, sequenced in a study of cytotoxic CD8 clonotypes in ibrutinib-treated CLL. The method was immunoSEQ multiplex PCR; TCRdb's version includes in-frame clones alone and lacks a portion of them. The table shows roughly 58,000 clones, with 50% to 70% occurring only once. This specimen consisted of PBMCs, obtained at disease progression, from a patient treated with ibrutinib. The receptor source for this set is a human donor with chronic lymphocytic leukemia.

V and J are TRBV4-3 and TRBJ1-1; D unclear. V was clipped by 5 bases and J by 1 base, with 14 bases between them. The CDR3 contains 15 residues. CDR1 LGHNA and CDR2 YSLEER come from the germline V gene. The CDR3: CASSSAGVGNTEAFF. The CDR3 bases are TGCGCCAGCAGCTCGGCCGGCGTGGGGAACACTGAAGCTTTCTTT.

The chain recombines TRBV25-1 with TRBJ1-2; D uncertain. This CDR3 spans 14 amino acids. With 3 bases removed from V and 3 bases from J, the gap between germline ends came to 11 bases. Germline loops: CDR1 MGHDK, CDR2 SYGVNS. The CDR3 sequence is CASSDPTTDYGYTF. As DNA, the CDR3 is TGTGCCAGCAGTGATCCCACGACTGACTATGGCTACACCTTC.

V and J are TRBV6-5 and TRBJ2-7; D unresolved. Trimming pared 3 bases from V and 6 bases from J, leaving 6 bases between. Germline CDR1 is MNHEY and CDR2 is SVGAGI. This CDR3 spans 11 amino acids. The CDR3 spells CASSYALEQYF. The CDR3, as DNA: TGTGCCAGCAGTTATGCTCTCGAGCAGTACTTC.

This clone was seen only once. The rearrangement uses TRBV29-1 and TRBJ1-6; 10 nucleotides align to TRBD1. The germline gives CDR1 SQVTM, CDR2 ANQGSEA. CDR3 length: 13 residues. Germline trimming cut 4 bases from V and 8 bases from J; bases unmatched to any gene: 2. CDR3 coding DNA: TGCAGCGTTGCCGGGACAGGGGATTCACCCCTCCACTTT. It is translated as CSVAGTGDSPLHF.

The V gene is TRBV5-1, the J gene TRBJ2-3, with TRBD1 matching over 9 bases. The junction had 4 bases not matched to a gene; V was cut back by 5 bases and J by 3 bases. The CDR3 totals 14 residues. Looked up from germline, CDR1 is SGHRS and CDR2 is YFSETQ. CDR3: CASRVGTGTDTQYF. The DNA of the CDR3 is TGCGCCAGCAGAGTCGGGACAGGGACAGATACGCAGTATTTT.

V and J are TRBV6-5 and TRBJ2-5; D ambiguous. V was shortened by 6 bases and J by 11 bases, with 13 bases between the two germline ends. This CDR3 region has 11 residues. Germline CDR1 reads MNHEY; CDR2 reads SVGAGI. The CDR3, as DNA: TGTGCCAGCAGCCACGACGGTGAGCAGTACTTC. This sequence encodes CASSHDGEQYF.

The J gene is TRBJ1-5, the V gene TRBV5-6, with D perhaps matching TRBD1 (6 bases). V lost 4 bases, J lost 1 base, and 18 bases lay in between. Per the germline V gene, CDR1 is SGHDT and CDR2 is YYEEEE. The CDR3 totals 17 residues. CDR3 DNA: TGTGCCAGCAGCAGGGACGGGATAGGGGGAAGCAATCAGCCCCAGCATTTT. Translation gives CASSRDGIGGSNQPQHF.

The V gene is TRBV30, the J gene TRBJ1-2; tentative D call: TRBD1 (5 bases). Per the germline V gene, CDR1 is GTSNPN and CDR2 is SVGIG (reference sequence). CDR3 size: 13 residues. Deletions cut 4 bases from V and 5 bases from J, with 14 bases between. CDR3 amino acids: CAWKHSGTYGYTF. The CDR3 DNA reads as TGTGCCTGGAAACACAGTGGGACGTATGGCTACACCTTC.

This chain joins TRBV6-5 and TRBJ2-2, with D hard to call. Trimming cost V 10 bases and J 8 bases, with 17 bases left between them. The CDR3 covers 13 residues. CDR1 and CDR2 from the germline V gene are MNHEY and SVGAGI. The CDR3 region is CAIRRVPGGELFF. In DNA form, the CDR3 reads TGTGCCATCCGCCGGGTCCCGGGTGGGGAGCTGTTTTTT.

This clone was counted a few times. The rearrangement uses TRBV18 and TRBJ1-3, with 7 bases fitting TRBD1. CDR1 and CDR2 from the germline V gene are KGHSH and LQKENI. The CDR3 totals 16 residues. The V segment lost 1 base and the J segment 0 bases; nucleotides outside the gene matches: 3. This CDR3 reads CASSPLGTASGNTIYF. CDR3 nucleotides: TGTGCCAGCTCACCACTTGGGACAGCCTCTGGAAACACCATATATTTT.